This TCR beta chain is from a study of blood T cell repertoires in COVID-19. V lost 4 bases and J lost 0, with 15 bases in between. The germline V gene has CDR1 LGHDT and CDR2 YNNKEL (reference sequence). This CDR3 comprises 17 residues. Original handling: Nucleated cell counts were estimated from reference gene primer amplification. TCRdb keeps only in-frame clones here, not all; method: immunoSEQ multiplex PCR. The D gene and trimming were derived from the DNA, and the V and J assignments and clone size from that table. Of 200,000 to 300,000 clones in the sample, around 90% were seen once. The TCR was taken from a human donor in a cohort sampled during active COVID-19. The gene calls are TRBV3-1 (or the pseudogene TRBV3-2) and TRBJ2-2; D may be TRBD2 (5 bases). Source material: peripheral blood. CDR3 residues: CASSPDGGHPNTGELFF. The CDR3 DNA reads TGTGCCAGCAGCCCGGATGGAGGCCACCCGAACACCGGGGAGCTGTTTTTT.